Detailed here is one T cell receptor beta chain. This table comes from immunoSEQ multiplex PCR, and its TCRdb copy is limited to in-frame clones, with some not included. Among tens of thousands of clones listed, 80% to 90% were seen once. This sample was included in a study of OX40 agonist ivuxolimab in advanced cancers. Across the whole study: With a range of roughly 20 to 79, age averaged 60 years, and about 80% were male.

J lost 6 bases, V lost 4 bases, and 6 bases had no gene match. The CDR3 sequence is 14 residues long. Germline V gives CDR1 SGHRS, CDR2 YFSETQ. This TCR derives from an adult with an advanced solid tumor such as melanoma, head and neck, liver or kidney cancer. Sequenced here: CD4+ or CD8+ T cells sorted from blood, sampled in a trial of the OX40 agonist ivuxolimab. The chain links TRBV5-1 to TRBJ1-4, with 7 bases lining up with TRBD1. CDR3 coding DNA: TGCGCCAGCAGCCAATTTACAGGGGATGAAAAACTGTTTTTT. Residues: CASSQFTGDEKLFF.